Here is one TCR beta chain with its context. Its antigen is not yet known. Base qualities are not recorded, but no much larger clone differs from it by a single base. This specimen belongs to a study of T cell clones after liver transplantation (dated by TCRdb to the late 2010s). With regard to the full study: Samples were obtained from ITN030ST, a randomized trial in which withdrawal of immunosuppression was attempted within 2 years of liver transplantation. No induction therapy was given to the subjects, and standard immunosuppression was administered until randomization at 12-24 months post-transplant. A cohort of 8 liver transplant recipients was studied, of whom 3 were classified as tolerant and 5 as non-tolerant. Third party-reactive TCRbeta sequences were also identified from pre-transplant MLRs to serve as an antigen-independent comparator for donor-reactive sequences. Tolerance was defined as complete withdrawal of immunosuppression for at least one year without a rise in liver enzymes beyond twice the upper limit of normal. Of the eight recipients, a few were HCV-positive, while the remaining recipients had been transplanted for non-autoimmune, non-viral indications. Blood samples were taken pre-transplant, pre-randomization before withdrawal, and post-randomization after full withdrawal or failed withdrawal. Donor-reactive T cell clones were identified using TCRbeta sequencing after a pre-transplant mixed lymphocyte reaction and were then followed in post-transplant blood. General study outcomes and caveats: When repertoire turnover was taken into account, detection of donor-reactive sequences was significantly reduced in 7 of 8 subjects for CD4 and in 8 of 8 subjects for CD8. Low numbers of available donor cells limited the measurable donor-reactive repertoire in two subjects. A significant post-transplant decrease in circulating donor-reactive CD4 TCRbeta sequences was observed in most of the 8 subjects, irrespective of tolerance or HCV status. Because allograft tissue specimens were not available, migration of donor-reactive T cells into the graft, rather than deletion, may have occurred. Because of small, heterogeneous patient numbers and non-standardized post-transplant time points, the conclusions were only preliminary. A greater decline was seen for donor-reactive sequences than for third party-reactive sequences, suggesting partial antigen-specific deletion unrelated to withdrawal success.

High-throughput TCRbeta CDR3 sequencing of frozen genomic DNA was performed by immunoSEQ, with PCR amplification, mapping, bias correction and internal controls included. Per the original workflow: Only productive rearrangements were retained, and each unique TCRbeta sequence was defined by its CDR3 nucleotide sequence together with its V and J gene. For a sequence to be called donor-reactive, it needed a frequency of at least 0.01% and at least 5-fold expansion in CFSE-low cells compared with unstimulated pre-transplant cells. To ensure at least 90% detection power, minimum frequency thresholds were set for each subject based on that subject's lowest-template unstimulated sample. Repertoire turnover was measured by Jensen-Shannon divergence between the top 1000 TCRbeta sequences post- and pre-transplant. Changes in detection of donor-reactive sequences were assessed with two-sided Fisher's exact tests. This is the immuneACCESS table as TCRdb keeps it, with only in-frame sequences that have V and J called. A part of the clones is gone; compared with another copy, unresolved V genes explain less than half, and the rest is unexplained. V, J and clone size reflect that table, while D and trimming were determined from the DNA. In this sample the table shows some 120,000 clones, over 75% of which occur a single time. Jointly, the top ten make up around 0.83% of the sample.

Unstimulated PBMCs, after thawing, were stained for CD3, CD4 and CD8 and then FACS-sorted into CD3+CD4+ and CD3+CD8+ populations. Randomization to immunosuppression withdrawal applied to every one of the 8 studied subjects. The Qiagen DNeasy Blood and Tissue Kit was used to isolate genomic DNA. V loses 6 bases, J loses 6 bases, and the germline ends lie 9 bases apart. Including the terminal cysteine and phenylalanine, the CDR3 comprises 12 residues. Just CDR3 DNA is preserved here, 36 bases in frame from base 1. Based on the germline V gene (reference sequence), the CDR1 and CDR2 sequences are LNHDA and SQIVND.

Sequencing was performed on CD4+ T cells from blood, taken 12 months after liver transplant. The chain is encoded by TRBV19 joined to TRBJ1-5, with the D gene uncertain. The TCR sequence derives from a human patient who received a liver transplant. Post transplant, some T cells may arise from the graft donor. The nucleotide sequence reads TGTGCCAGTAGAAATCCCCCTCAGCCCCAGCATTTT. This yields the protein CASRNPPQPQHF.